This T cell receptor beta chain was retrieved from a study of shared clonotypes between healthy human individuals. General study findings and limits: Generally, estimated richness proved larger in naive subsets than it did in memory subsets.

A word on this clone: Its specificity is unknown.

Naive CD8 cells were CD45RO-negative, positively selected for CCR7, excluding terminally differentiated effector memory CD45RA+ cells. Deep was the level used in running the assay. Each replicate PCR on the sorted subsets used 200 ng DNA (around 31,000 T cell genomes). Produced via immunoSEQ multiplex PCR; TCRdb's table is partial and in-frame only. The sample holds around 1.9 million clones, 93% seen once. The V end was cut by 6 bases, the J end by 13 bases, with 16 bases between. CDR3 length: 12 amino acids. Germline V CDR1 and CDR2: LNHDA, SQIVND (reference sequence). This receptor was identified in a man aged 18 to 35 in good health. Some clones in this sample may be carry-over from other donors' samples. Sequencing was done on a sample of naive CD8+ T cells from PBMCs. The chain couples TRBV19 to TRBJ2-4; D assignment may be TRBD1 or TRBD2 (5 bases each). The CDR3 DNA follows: TGTGCCAGTAGCCGGACCGGGGCCACACAGTACTTC. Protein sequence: CASSRTGATQYF. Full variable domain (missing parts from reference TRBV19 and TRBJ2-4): DGGITQSPKYLFRKEGQNVTLSCEQNLNHDAMYWYRQDPGQGLRLIYYSQIVNDFQKGDIAEGYSVSREKKESFPLTVTSAQKNPTAFYLCASSRTGATQYFGAGTRLSVL.